A single T cell receptor beta chain is shown here with its context. Followed over time, Seattle patients had been enrolled while infection was active. Per the original data handling: Amplification with reference gene primers provided the estimates of nucleated cell counts. The table came from immunoSEQ multiplex PCR; TCRdb's copy has only in-frame clones and leaves some out. That table supplies the V and J calls and clone size; D and trimming were determined from the DNA. The sample lists some 450,000 clones, 88% seen once, with 10% to 15% in the top ten. This sample is part of a study of blood T cell repertoires in COVID-19. For the study at large: There were acute and convalescent COVID-19 samples, and they came from the United States, Italy and Spain. The cDNA or gDNA used as material had been derived from T cells, B-cell-depleted T cells, or PBMCs.

The sample taken for sequencing was peripheral blood. The receptor was derived from a woman aged 45 to 65 with COVID-19, enrolled during active disease.

The CDR3 protein is CASGPRDFNTGELFF. CDR3 nucleotide sequence: TGTGCTAGTGGTCCCAGGGACTTTAACACCGGGGAGCTGTTTTTT. This chain connects TRBV12-5 to TRBJ2-2, with a tentative D call TRBD2 (6 bases). There are 15 residues in the CDR3. The germline gives CDR1 LGHNT, CDR2 FRNRAP. V was cut by 5 bases and J by 2 bases, with 12 bases left in between.